The 10 T cell receptor beta chains below come from one sample, sequenced in a study of blood T cell repertoires in COVID-19. Clones were sequenced by immunoSEQ multiplex PCR, and TCRdb holds only the in-frame ones, with some missing. The table has about 230,000 clones, 81% seen once. Source material: peripheral blood. These receptors originate from a woman older than 75 with acute or convalescent COVID-19.

The V gene is TRBV30, the J gene TRBJ1-4; 7 nucleotides match TRBD1. Germline trimming cut 8 bases from V and 3 bases from J; bases unmatched to any gene: 6. The CDR3 runs 13 residues. Germline V CDR1 and CDR2: GTSNPN, SVGIG (reference sequence). Written as DNA, the CDR3 is TGTGCCGTTTTAGGGACAGCTAATGAAAAACTGTTTTTT. Translation gives CAVLGTANEKLFF.

The rearrangement links TRBV28 to TRBJ2-3; D possibly corresponds to TRBD2 (6 bases). Looked up from germline, CDR1 is MDHEN and CDR2 is SYDVKM. The CDR3 sequence is 17 residues long. Trimming left V 6 bases short and J 2 bases short, with 21 bases between. CDR3 nucleotides: TGTGCCAGCAGACCACCCCCTGGGCGGGGTTACACAGATACGCAGTATTTT. Translating it yields CASRPPPGRGYTDTQYF. Variable domain in full (rest from reference TRBV28 and TRBJ2-3): DVKVTQSSRYLVKRTGEKVFLECVQDMDHENMFWYRQDPGLGLRLIYFSYDVKMKEKGDIPEGYSVSREKKERFSLILESASTNQTSMYLCASRPPPGRGYTDTQYFGPGTRLTVL.

The chain carries TRBV5-4 and TRBJ1-2, with D maybe TRBD1 (6 bases). Trimming pared 0 bases from V and 4 bases from J, leaving 16 bases between. Germline CDR1 SGHNT, CDR2 YYREEE (reference sequence). This CDR3 comprises 16 residues. CDR3 nucleotide sequence: TGTGCCAGCAGCTTGGTAGGGGGGGGACCTTCCTATGGCTACACCTTC. Its protein is CASSLVGGGPSYGYTF.

The gene calls are TRBV30 and TRBJ2-1; 7 bases match TRBD2. The CDR3 runs 14 residues. CDR1 is GTSNPN and CDR2 is SVGIG in the germline V gene (reference sequence). Losses at the gene ends were 1 base for V and 4 bases for J; bases not matched to a gene: 4. CDR3 nucleotides: TGTGCCTGGAGTGGTGGGGGGGGATACAATGAGCAGTTCTTC. Translating it yields CAWSGGGGYNEQFF.

For this clone: The sample carries other DNA sequences with the same CDR3. This sequence joins TRBV6-9 and TRBJ2-7; 9 bases line up with TRBD2. The CDR3 covers 19 residues. Germline-derived CDR1 and CDR2 are MNHGY and SVAAGI. Trimming cost V 0 bases and J 2 bases; bases outside gene matches: 14. The CDR3 nucleotides read TGTGCCAGCAGTTATTCCAGGACTCATAGCGGGAGTATACCCTACGAGCAGTACTTC. Translated: CASSYSRTHSGSIPYEQYF.

V is TRBV19 and J is TRBJ2-3, with TRBD1 matching 8 bases. Trimming removed 2 bases from V and 4 bases from J; junction bases left unmatched: 5. The CDR3 totals 15 residues. Looked up from germline, CDR1 is LNHDA and CDR2 is SQIVND (reference sequence). In DNA form, the CDR3 reads TGTGCCAGTAGTATAAGCACAGGGGGGTCAGATACGCAGTATTTT. Its protein is CASSISTGGSDTQYF.

The chain has TRBV18 and TRBJ1-3; D is uncertain. Germline V gene data show CDR1 as KGHSH and CDR2 as LQKENI. This CDR3 has 16 amino acids. V lost 2 bases, J lost 0 bases, and 11 bases lay in between. The CDR3 loop reads CASSPTTADSGNTIYF. The DNA of the CDR3 is TGTGCCAGCTCACCAACAACAGCCGACTCTGGAAACACCATATATTTT.

This chain uses TRBV6-4 with TRBJ2-2; 12 nucleotides match TRBD1. This CDR3 region has 17 residues. V trimming: 11 bases; J trimming: 4 bases; junction bases outside the gene matches: 14. Per germline, CDR1 MRHNA and CDR2 SNTAGT. CDR3 protein: CAGKGQGARGITGELFF. The DNA for the CDR3 is TGTGCCGGCAAGGGACAGGGGGCGCGCGGGATCACCGGGGAGCTGTTTTTT.

The rearrangement joins TRBV24-1 to TRBJ1-5; 8 nucleotides match TRBD1. The J segment lost 3 bases and the V segment lost 6 bases, leaving 9 bases of the junction unmatched. From germline, CDR1 is KGHDR and CDR2 SFDVKD. CDR3 size: 16 residues. The CDR3 region has the DNA TGTGCCACCAGTACCGCGGACAGGGTTGCCAATCAGCCCCAGCATTTT. The encoded protein is CATSTADRVANQPQHF.

The chain carries TRBV28 and TRBJ1-1; D is perhaps TRBD1 (5 bases). CDR1 MDHEN and CDR2 SYDVKM come from the germline V gene. The germline V and J ends were trimmed by 5 bases and 5 bases, with 18 bases remaining between them. This CDR3 has 15 amino acids. The CDR3 DNA reads TGTGCCAGCAGTCCCCGGGGCAGGGAGGGGACTGAAGCTTTCTTT. Protein: CASSPRGREGTEAFF. Together with reference TRBV28 and TRBJ1-1, the CDR3 gives the full variable domain: DVKVTQSSRYLVKRTGEKVFLECVQDMDHENMFWYRQDPGLGLRLIYFSYDVKMKEKGDIPEGYSVSREKKERFSLILESASTNQTSMYLCASSPRGREGTEAFFGQGTRLTVV.